This T cell receptor beta chain was captured in a study of blood T cells in healthy people across ages (dated by TCRdb to between 2014 and 2017). As for the study more broadly: In model experiments, template switching captured about one uniquely barcoded TCR beta cDNA molecule for every two T cells. The donors were split into four age groups: young (average around 17 years), middle-aged (about 40), aged (approximately 59) and long-lived (more than 80). To avoid experimental bias, donors of different ages were distributed randomly across sequencing lanes. Age-related changes in TCR beta repertoire diversity were measured in the study by deep sequencing normalized with unique cDNA molecular identifiers. For two donors (one aged 18 to 29 and one aged 80 or older), the study analyzed two additional independent replicas of 1 million unique cDNA reads from the same blood draw.

Sequences SGHRS (CDR1) and YFSETQ (CDR2) are obtained from the germline V gene. V is reduced by 0 bases and J by 11 bases, leaving a spacing of 17 bases between them. Reading from cysteine to phenylalanine, the CDR3 counts 14 amino acids. Here the CDR3 DNA is all that survives: 42 bases in frame from base 1. The roughly 37 donors, aged about 6 to 95 years, were systemically healthy Caucasian individuals from Russia. Each donor gave roughly 9.5 milliliters of peripheral blood, collected into EDTA-treated Vacutainer tubes. Ficoll-Paque density-gradient centrifugation was used to isolate PBMCs, with at least 7 million obtained per sample. Trizol reagent was used to extract total RNA from PBMCs, with at least 5.5 micrograms per sample. Naive CD45RAhigh/CD27high T cell percentages were measured by flow cytometry on a PBMC aliquot from every donor. Findings and caveats that apply to the study as a whole: The CMV infection status of donors was not known, potentially confounding age-related changes in expanded clonotypes. Compared with the aged group, more naive CD4+ T cells, fewer expanded clones and increased TCR diversity were shown by the long-lived group, suggesting age selection. As age increased, observed TCR beta diversity per million T cells dropped in a roughly linear way, and a significant reduction was already evident by age 40. A strong correlation was found between observed TCR beta diversity and the percentage of naive T cells measured by flow cytometry. Bulk unsorted PBMC profiling prevented conclusive comparison of naive and antigen-experienced compartments. Total diversity estimates from one million sequenced T cells were considered lower bounds and underestimates.

As concerns this clonotype: No cognate antigen has been identified for it. Per-base qualities were not stored, and no clone one base away is much larger.

The library was prepared using 5' RACE. The reads were generated on an Illumina HiSeq 2500. A second PCR of about 6 to 12 cycles was run with a J-beta primer mix and a sample-barcoded 5' primer. A unique molecular identifier was introduced onto each TCR beta cDNA molecule by a template-switch 5' adaptor carrying 12 random nucleotides. Each sample yielded at least 2.5 million CDR3-containing paired-end reads. First-strand cDNA was synthesized from all RNA with the Mint cDNA synthesis kit, primed by a TRBC-specific oligonucleotide. After uracil-DNA glycosylase treatment, a first 18-cycle PCR used universal primers M1SS and BC2_uni_R on all cDNA. From the authors' description of their analysis: Each sample was normalized by randomly selecting 1 million high-quality reads, each carrying a distinct molecular identifier. Reads with shared molecular identifiers were discarded instead of being binned into consensus sequences. MiTCR, run with a Q25 quality threshold and the strictest error-elimination algorithm, handled CDR3 identification, clonotype clustering and error correction. Lower-bound total TCR beta diversity was estimated with a nonparametric unseen species model using Euler transformation. Starting from the raw public reads, TCRdb applied fastp trimming at Q25, assembled clones with MiXCR and retained in-frame beta chains. Each CDR3 protein appears once, grouped with its most common genes and DNA. TCRdb's processing, not the study's, gives the V and J calls here. For this sample the table gives hundreds of thousands of distinct CDR3 sequences, of which roughly three fifths were detected only once. Roughly 34% of the sample lies in the top ten.

Sequencing used blood. This receptor was taken from a man aged 55 to 69 in good health. The chain links TRBV5-1 with TRBJ2-5, with the D call tentatively TRBD1 or TRBD2, each fitting 6 bases. At the DNA level, the sequence is TGCGCCAGCAGCTTGGACGGGGGCGGGAATGAGCAGTACTTC. Its protein reads: CASSLDGGGNEQYF.